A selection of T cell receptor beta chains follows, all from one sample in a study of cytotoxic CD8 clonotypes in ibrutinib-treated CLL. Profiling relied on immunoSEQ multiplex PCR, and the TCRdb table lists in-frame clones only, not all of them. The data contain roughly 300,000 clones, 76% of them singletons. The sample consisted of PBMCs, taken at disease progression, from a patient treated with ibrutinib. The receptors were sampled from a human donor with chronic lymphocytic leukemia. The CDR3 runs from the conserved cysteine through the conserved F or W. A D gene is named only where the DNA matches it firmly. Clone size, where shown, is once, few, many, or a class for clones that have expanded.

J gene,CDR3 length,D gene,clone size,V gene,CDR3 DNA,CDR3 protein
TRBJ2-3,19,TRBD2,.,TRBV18,TGTGCCAGCTCACCTCAGCGGACTAGCGGGAGGGGTAGCACAGATACGCAGTATTTT,CASSPQRTSGRGSTDTQYF
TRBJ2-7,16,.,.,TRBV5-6,TGTGCCAGCAGCCTTACCGGGACAAGGTGGTCCTACGAGCAGTACTTC,CASSLTGTRWSYEQYF
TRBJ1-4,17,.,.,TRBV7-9,TGTGCCAGCAGCTTGAATAACCCCGGGACGTTCGGTGAAAAACTGTTTTTT,CASSLNNPGTFGEKLFF
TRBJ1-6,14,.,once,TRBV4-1,TGCGCCAGCAGCCAAGATCCCTATAATTCACCCCTCCACTTT,CASSQDPYNSPLHF
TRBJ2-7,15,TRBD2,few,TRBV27,TGTGCCAGCAGTCCTAGCGGGGGGATCTCTTACGAGCAGTACTTC,CASSPSGGISYEQYF
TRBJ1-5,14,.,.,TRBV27,TGTGCCAGCAGTCAAAGACAGCTCCATCAGCCCCAGCATTTT,CASSQRQLHQPQHF
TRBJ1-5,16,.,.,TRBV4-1,TGCGCCAGCAGCCAAGCCTCGTGGTTTAGCAATCAGCCCCAGCATTTT,CASSQASWFSNQPQHF
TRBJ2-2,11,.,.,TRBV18,TGTGCCAGCTCACAAAACTGGGAGCTGTTTTTT,CASSQNWELFF
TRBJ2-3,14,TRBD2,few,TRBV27,TGTGCCAGCAGTTTCAGACTAGCGGGAGATACGCAGTATTTT,CASSFRLAGDTQYF
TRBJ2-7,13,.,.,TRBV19,TGTGCCAGTAGTAGAATAACTGGGTACGAGCAGTACTTC,CASSRITGYEQYF
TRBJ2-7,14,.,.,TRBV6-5,TGTGCCAGCTCCCCCTTCTCAAGGCCCTACGAGCAGTACTTC,CASSPFSRPYEQYF
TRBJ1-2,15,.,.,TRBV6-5,TGTGCCAGCAGTTACTCCCGGACAGCCCTAGATGGCTACACCTTC,CASSYSRTALDGYTF
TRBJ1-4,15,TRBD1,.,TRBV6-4,TGTGCCAGCAGTGGGACAGGGGGCGTTGGTGAAAAACTGTTTTTT,CASSGTGGVGEKLFF
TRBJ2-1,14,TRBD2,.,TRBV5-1,TGCGCCAGCAGCTTGACTAGCGGGAGTGGTGAGCAGTTCTTC,CASSLTSGSGEQFF
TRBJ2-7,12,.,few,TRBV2,TGTGCCAGTGAAGCGGGCCCCTACGAGCAGTACTTC,CASEAGPYEQYF
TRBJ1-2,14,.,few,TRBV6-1,TGTGCCAGCAGTGAGTGGGGGGTAAACTATGGCTACACCTTC,CASSEWGVNYGYTF
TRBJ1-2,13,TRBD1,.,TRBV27,TGTGCCAGCGGGGGACAGGGGCTTCAGAGCTACACCTTC,CASGGQGLQSYTF